This entry is about one TCR beta chain. The target antigen is unknown. V shed 4 bases and J 2 bases; nucleotides not matched to a gene: 7. The CDR3 length is 16 residues. CDR1 LNHDA and CDR2 SQIVND come from the germline V gene (reference sequence). This record belongs to a study of T cell responses to AZD1222 COVID-19 vaccine. Findings and limits, study-wide: Rises in breadth and depth of Spike-specific TCRs came after two AZD1222 doses. Baseline seropositivity occurred in only a handful of AZD1222 recipients. Spike-wide coverage was observed for vaccine-associated CD4 TCRs, with dominant responses at 160-218 and 743-854. Variant regions that are unmutated are reportedly the target of nearly half of spike-specific TCRs.

Sequencing was performed with immunoSEQ multiplex PCR; in TCRdb, only in-frame clones are kept and a portion is missing. Among 130,000 or so clones listed, more than 70% were seen once. This receptor was identified in an adult in good health. The input for sequencing was peripheral blood, taken on day 0 of AZD1222 vaccination. This chain joins TRBV19 and TRBJ1-4; 7 nucleotides line up with TRBD1. The DNA for the CDR3 is TGTGCCAGTAGTACACAGGGGCGAGCTACTAATGAAAAACTGTTTTTT. Translation gives CASSTQGRATNEKLFF.